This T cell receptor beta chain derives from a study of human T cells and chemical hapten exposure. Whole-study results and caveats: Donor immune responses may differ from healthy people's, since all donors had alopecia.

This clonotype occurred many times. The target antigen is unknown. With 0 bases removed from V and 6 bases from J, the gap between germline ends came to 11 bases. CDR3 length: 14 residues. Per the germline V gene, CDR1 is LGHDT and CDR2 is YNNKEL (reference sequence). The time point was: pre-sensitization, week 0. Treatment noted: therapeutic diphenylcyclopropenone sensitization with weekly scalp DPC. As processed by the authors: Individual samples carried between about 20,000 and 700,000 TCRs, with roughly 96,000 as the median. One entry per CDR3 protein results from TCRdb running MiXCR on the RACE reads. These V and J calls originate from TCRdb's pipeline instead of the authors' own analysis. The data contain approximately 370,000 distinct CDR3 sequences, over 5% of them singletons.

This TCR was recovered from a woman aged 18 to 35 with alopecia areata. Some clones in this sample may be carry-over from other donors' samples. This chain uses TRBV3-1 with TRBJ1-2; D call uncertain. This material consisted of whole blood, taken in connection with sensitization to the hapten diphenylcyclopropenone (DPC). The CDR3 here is CASSQDRGGHGYTF. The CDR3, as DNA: TGTGCCAGCAGCCAAGATCGGGGTGGACATGGCTACACCTTC. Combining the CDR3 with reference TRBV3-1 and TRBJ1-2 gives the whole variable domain DTAVSQTPKYLVTQMGNDKSIKCEQNLGHDTMYWYKQDSKKFLKIMFSYNNKELIINETVPNRFSPKSPDKAHLNLHINSLELGDSAVYFCASSQDRGGHGYTFGSGTRLTVV.